The clone carrying this T cell receptor (beta chain) occurred a few times. The CDR3 is made up of 15 amino acids. With 4 bases removed from V and 5 bases from J, the gap between germline ends came to 17 bases. From germline, CDR1 is MGHRA and CDR2 YSYEKL. The sample comes from a study of blood T cell repertoires in COVID-19. Study background: Donors in the United States, Italy and Spain gave samples during acute or convalescent COVID-19. PBMCs, B-cell-depleted T cells, or T cells provided the cDNA or gDNA that made up the material.

How the authors handled the data: Cell counts per sample came from amplifying reference gene primers. TCRdb's copy holds only in-frame clones and misses some; the assay was immunoSEQ multiplex PCR. The D gene and trimming were derived from the DNA, and the V and J assignments and clone size from that table. The repertoire holds over 200,000 clones, with roughly four fifths as singletons. The chain uses TRBV4-1 and TRBJ1-2; D is uncertain. Sample: peripheral blood. The TCR sequence derives from a woman between 50 and 59 years old with active or convalescent COVID-19. CDR3: CASSRRAEAGYGYTF. Written as DNA, the CDR3 is TGCGCCAGCAGCCGGAGGGCAGAGGCCGGGTATGGCTACACCTTC.